This is a list of T cell receptor beta chains from one sample in a study of T cell repertoires in cytomegalovirus infection. Antigens of these TCRs are unknown. TCRdb analysed the reads with MiXCR anew, one entry per CDR3 protein. This table holds some 920,000 distinct CDR3 sequences, roughly 30% found once. This specimen consisted of cultured CD8+ T cells from PBMCs, obtained from culture after CMV antigen stimulation. The receptors originated from a human donor in good health (CMV status not recorded). Some clones in this sample may be carry-over from other donors' samples. The CDR3 runs from the conserved cysteine through the conserved F or W. D genes are given only for firm matches. Size tells how often a clone was seen (once, few, many) or the class of an expanded clone, and some rows leave it out.

>few|TRBJ2-1|TRBV6-6|TRBD2
TGTGCCAGCAGTTACTCCCCCGGGGGGGCGAACAATGAGCAGTTCTTC
CASSYSPGGANNEQFF
>.|TRBJ2-2|TRBV11-2|.
TGTGCCAGCAGCTTGAGCCCGGGCCCCGGGGAGCTGTTTTTT
CASSLSPGPGELFF
>.|TRBJ2-3|TRBV4-3|.
TGCGCCAGCAGCCAAGATAAATGGGGCACAGATACGCAGTATTTT
CASSQDKWGTDTQYF
>few|TRBJ2-5|TRBV6-8|.
TGTGCCAGCAGTTACTGGCTCTCGCCCGAGACCCAGTACTTC
CASSYWLSPETQYF
>.|TRBJ1-5|TRBV20-1|.
TGCAGTGCTAGAGTTGGGGGTAATAGCAATCAGCCCCAGCATTTT
CSARVGGNSNQPQHF
>few|TRBJ1-5|TRBV15|.
TGTGCCACCAGCAGAGATAGTAGGGGCAATCAGCCCCAGCATTTT
CATSRDSRGNQPQHF
>many|TRBJ2-1|TRBV6-5|.
TGTGCCAGCAGTTACGGGGATGAGCAGTTCTTC
CASSYGDEQFF
>.|TRBJ1-5|TRBV6-2/TRBV6-3|.
TGTGCCAGCAGTTACTCGGGCTCGGGACCCCAGCCCCAGCATTTT
CASSYSGSGPQPQHF
>.|TRBJ2-5|TRBV4-1|.
TGCGCCAGCAGCCAAGACGGGGGCGCGGGACAAGAGACCCAGTACTTC
CASSQDGGAGQETQYF
>.|TRBJ2-3|TRBV13|.
TGTGCCAGCAGGCTCAGGGGCGAGACTTACACAGATACGCAGTATTTT
CASRLRGETYTDTQYF
>few|TRBJ1-5|TRBV7-9|.
TGTGCCAGCAGCTCCAGGGGCAATAATCAGCCCCAGCATTTT
CASSSRGNNQPQHF
>many|TRBJ2-3|TRBV7-9|TRBD2
TGTGCCAGCAGCTTGGGACTAGCAATCTTCACAGATACGCAGTATTTT
CASSLGLAIFTDTQYF